This TCR beta chain is from a study of CD8+ T cells in alopecia areata. Treatment: oral pan-JAK inhibitor, 5-10 mg twice daily. The study's findings and limits: For lesional scalp, especially alopecia totalis/universalis, clonality was higher than in normal scalp.

RNA was extracted and reverse transcribed into cDNA as the sequencing template. Here immunoSEQ multiplex PCR was the method, and the copy in TCRdb shows in-frame clones only, minus some. Here the sample spans 150,000 to 200,000 clones, about three fifths being singletons. This clone was counted a few times. Its target is unknown. The V end was cut by 0 bases, the J end by 2 bases, with 5 bases between. CDR3 length: 13 amino acids. CDR1 is MNHNY, CDR2 SVGAGI, per germline (reference sequence). This chain links TRBV6-6 with TRBJ2-7, with unresolved D. This TCR was recovered from a human donor with alopecia areata. This material consisted of CD4+ T cells sorted from blood, taken at week 24, from a patient treated with tofacitinib. CDR3 nucleotides: TGTGCCAGCAGTTACTCGTCCCCCTACGAGCAGTACTTC. This translates into CASSYSSPYEQYF.